The entry below gives a single T cell receptor beta chain sequence along with its context. As yet, its antigen is unknown. The data stem from a study of cytomegalovirus exposure and HLA in healthy donors. Study overall: The use of the same platform for the 120 validation repertoires and the 550 to 850 first-cohort repertoires was reported by a later analysis.

Overall study results and limits: In vitro work confirmed that three CMV-associated chains recognize CMV antigens. Some TCR beta chains (roughly 150 of them) were listed as cytomegalovirus-associated. Subsequent analysis found a tendency for first-cohort TCR clusters to co-occur within the 120 or so validation repertoires.

The repertoire was sequenced with immunoSEQ multiplex PCR; TCRdb's copy has only in-frame clones and lacks some. The sample carries roughly 180,000 clones, more than 75% recorded once. Sequencing was done on a sample of PBMCs. The TCR originated in a man aged 25-40 years in good health and CMV-seropositive.

The CDR3 here is CASSLSDGSDTQYF. The DNA of the CDR3 is TGTGCCAGCAGCTTGTCTGATGGTTCCGATACGCAGTATTTT. J is TRBJ2-3 and V is TRBV5-6; D not certain. The CDR3 totals 14 residues. The V and J ends lost 1 base and 6 bases respectively, with 12 bases between them. The germline V gene encodes CDR1 SGHDT and CDR2 YYEEEE. Based on the CDR3 plus reference TRBV5-6 and TRBJ2-3, the full variable domain is DAGVTQSPTHLIKTRGQQVTLRCSPKSGHDTVSWYQQALGQGPQFIFQYYEEEERQRGNFPDRFSGHQFPNYSSELNVNALLLGDSALYLCASSLSDGSDTQYFGPGTRLTVL.